This T cell receptor (beta chain) was obtained from a study of cytomegalovirus exposure and HLA in healthy donors. Study results and caveats: According to a later analysis, donors in an Asian-associated ancestry cluster reportedly had fewer N-insertions than the approximately 730-donor mean. In a later analysis, parvovirus B19, influenza, CMV and Epstein-Barr virus appeared linked to several top co-occurrence clusters.

Remarks on this clone: Its target is unknown.

Researchers ran the PCR with 60 Vbeta and 13 Jbeta primers. Some clones are missing from TCRdb's copy, which holds only in-frame ones; the method was immunoSEQ multiplex PCR. The repertoire holds approximately 190,000 clones, with 78% as singletons. The sample taken for sequencing was PBMCs. The TCR comes from a woman in her twenties or thirties in good health and CMV-seropositive.

CDR3 sequence (DNA): TGCGCCAGCAGCCAAGAAGGGGGTTACAATGAGCAGTTCTTC. Protein product: CASSQEGGYNEQFF. The rearrangement uses TRBV4-1 and TRBJ2-1; perhaps TRBD1 as D (6 bases). The germline gives CDR1 MGHRA, CDR2 YSYEKL. This CDR3 comprises 14 residues. Trimming cost V 0 bases and J 4 bases, with 7 bases left between them.